A selection of T cell receptor beta chains follows, all from one sample in a study of CD8+ T cells in alopecia areata. The protocol was immunoSEQ multiplex PCR, while the TCRdb copy is restricted to in-frame clones and leaves out a portion. Of about 74,000 clones in the sample, 29% were seen once. Source: CD8+ T cells sorted from blood, taken at week 4, from a patient treated with tofacitinib. The receptors derive from a human donor with alopecia areata. Each CDR3 is given with its conserved first and last residue. A D gene is named only where the DNA matches it firmly. The listing skips clone size in some rows; elsewhere it reads once, few, many or a size class.

D gene | J gene | clone size | V gene | CDR3 DNA | CDR3 protein
. | TRBJ2-1 | . | TRBV27 | TGTGCCAGCAGTTTATCTATGACAGTCGAGCAGTTCTTC | CASSLSMTVEQFF
TRBD2 | TRBJ2-5 | . | TRBV29-1 | TGCAGCGGTAGCGGGGGTGGCCAAGAGACCCAGTACTTC | CSGSGGGQETQYF
TRBD1 | TRBJ1-2 | . | TRBV19 | TGTGCCAGTAGTACGATTACAGGGGCGCATGGCTACACCTTC | CASSTITGAHGYTF
. | TRBJ2-3 | . | TRBV5-1 | TGCGCCAGCGGGGGCCTCGATACGCAGTATTTT | CASGGLDTQYF
TRBD1 | TRBJ2-7 | few | TRBV5-6 | TGTGCCAGCAGCCTAACTATCCGGGACAGGGGGTACGAGCAGTACTTC | CASSLTIRDRGYEQYF
TRBD1 | TRBJ2-5 | . | TRBV13 | TGTGCCAGCAGCGCCGAGACAGGGCCGGGAGAGACCCAGTACTTC | CASSAETGPGETQYF
TRBD1 | TRBJ2-7 | few | TRBV4-1 | TGCGCCAGCAGCCAAGGACAGGGGACCTACGAGCAGTACTTC | CASSQGQGTYEQYF
TRBD1 | TRBJ1-1 | many | TRBV27 | TGTGCCAGCAGTCTCACAGGGGGCACTGAAGCTTTCTTT | CASSLTGGTEAFF
. | TRBJ1-5 | . | TRBV29-1 | TGCAGCGTTGGGGGCGCCGGCGGGCCCCAGCATTTT | CSVGGAGGPQHF
. | TRBJ2-5 | many | TRBV29-1 | TGCAGCGTTGCAAGCAGGGCAAATTCCCAGGAGACCCAGTACTTC | CSVASRANSQETQYF
TRBD2 | TRBJ2-7 | few | TRBV30 | TGTGCCTGGAGTGTATTGCGGGAGGGAACCTACGAGCAGTACTTC | CAWSVLREGTYEQYF
. | TRBJ1-2 | once | TRBV29-1 | TGCAGCGTTGAACAGAGACCCGCAAACTATGGCTACACCTTC | CSVEQRPANYGYTF
. | TRBJ2-5 | few | TRBV9 | TGTGCCAGCAGCCCCACAGGGGGAGGGGAGACCCAGTACTTC | CASSPTGGGETQYF
. | TRBJ2-2 | few | TRBV6-5 | TGTGCCAGCAGTTACTCGGGGGTTACCGGGGAGCTGTTTTTT | CASSYSGVTGELFF
TRBD2 | TRBJ2-2 | few | TRBV7-6 | TGTGCCAGCAGCTTAGGTGCGGGGGCCGGGGAGCTGTTTTTT | CASSLGAGAGELFF
TRBD1 | TRBJ2-7 | . | TRBV30 | TGTGCCTGGAGTGTGGGACAGGGGTCCTACGAGCAGTACTTC | CAWSVGQGSYEQYF
. | TRBJ2-3 | . | TRBV29-1 | TGCAGCGTGGAAGGGAGCACAGATACGCAGTATTTT | CSVEGSTDTQYF
. | TRBJ1-2 | . | TRBV7-9 | TGTGCCAGCAGGCCCGGGGGGCGAGGCTACACCTTC | CASRPGGRGYTF
TRBD2 | TRBJ2-1 | few | TRBV4-3 | TGCGCCAGCAGCCAAGATCAGTCTGTACTAGCGGGGATCAATGAGCAGTTCTTC | CASSQDQSVLAGINEQFF
. | TRBJ2-7 | . | TRBV29-1 | TGCAGCGTTGTAGGAGGGGGGTACGAGCAGTACTTC | CSVVGGGYEQYF
TRBD1 | TRBJ2-7 | few | TRBV29-1 | TGCAGCGTTGAAGGAGGGGACAGGAGCTCCTACGAGCAGTACTTC | CSVEGGDRSSYEQYF
TRBD2 | TRBJ2-7 | . | TRBV25-1 | TGTGCCAGCAGTCCCAAGGTGCCGGGACTAGCGGGGAAAGAGCAGTACTTC | CASSPKVPGLAGKEQYF
. | TRBJ1-4 | . | TRBV29-1 | TGCAGCGTTGAATCCGGGGTGGGGGAAAAACTGTTTTTT | CSVESGVGEKLFF
. | TRBJ2-5 | . | TRBV29-1 | TGCAGCGTTGAGGAGGGTCAAGAGACCCAGTACTTC | CSVEEGQETQYF
TRBD2 | TRBJ2-3 | . | TRBV4-3 | TGCGCCAGCAGCCAAGAGGGGACTAGTTTCACAGATACGCAGTATTTT | CASSQEGTSFTDTQYF
. | TRBJ2-7 | . | TRBV7-9 | TGTGCCAGCAGCGATCACTACGAGCAGTACTTC | CASSDHYEQYF
. | TRBJ2-7 | few | TRBV10-3 | TGTGCCACCGCTCCGGGACCAAAATACGAGCAGTACTTC | CATAPGPKYEQYF
. | TRBJ2-2 | . | TRBV29-1 | TGCAGCGTTGAAACCGGGACCACGAACACCGGGGAGCTGTTTTTT | CSVETGTTNTGELFF
TRBD1 | TRBJ1-1 | . | TRBV18 | TGTGCCAGCTCAACGGCCGGGACAGGGGGGACCACTGAAGCTTTCTTT | CASSTAGTGGTTEAFF
TRBD2 | TRBJ2-1 | few | TRBV11-2 | TGTGCCAGCAGCCATAGCGGGAGCTCCTACAATGAGCAGTTCTTC | CASSHSGSSYNEQFF
TRBD1 | TRBJ1-3 | . | TRBV4-3 | TGCGCCAGCAGCCAGATGGGACAGGGAAGGACTGGAAACACCATATATTTT | CASSQMGQGRTGNTIYF
. | TRBJ1-5 | . | TRBV4-1 | TGCGCCAGCAGCCCCGGACCGTCGTTGAGCAATCAGCCCCAGCATTTT | CASSPGPSLSNQPQHF
. | TRBJ2-6 | . | TRBV7-9 | TGTGCCAGCAGCGGAAGTCCTCCTCCCTCTGGGGCCAACGTCCTGACTTTC | CASSGSPPPSGANVLTF
TRBD1 | TRBJ1-5 | . | TRBV6-6 | TGTGCCAGCAGTTACGGGAACAGGGGAGGTCAGCCCCAGCATTTT | CASSYGNRGGQPQHF
TRBD2 | TRBJ2-1 | few | TRBV30 | TGTGCCTGGAGTGTACTACAGAAAGGCGGGAGGCCCTATTACAATGAGCAGTTCTTC | CAWSVLQKGGRPYYNEQFF
. | TRBJ1-3 | . | TRBV5-6 | TGTGCCAGCAGCTCCCGGACAGTGCGTGGAAACACCATATATTTT | CASSSRTVRGNTIYF
TRBD2 | TRBJ2-1 | . | TRBV7-9 | TGTGCCAGCAGCCCCCCTAGACCGACGGGACTAGCGGGACCAGGGCAGTTCTTC | CASSPPRPTGLAGPGQFF
. | TRBJ1-5 | . | TRBV16 | TGTGCCAGCAGCCCCGGCAGTGTAGAGCCCCAGCATTTT | CASSPGSVEPQHF
TRBD2 | TRBJ2-3 | . | TRBV9 | TGTGCCAGCAGACAGACTAGCGGGAACACAGATACGCAGTATTTT | CASRQTSGNTDTQYF
TRBD1 | TRBJ1-5 | few | TRBV6-5 | TGTGCCAGCGGGACAGGGGATCAGCCCCAGCATTTT | CASGTGDQPQHF
. | TRBJ2-3 | few | TRBV7-6 | TGTGCCAGCAGCTCCACGGGGGTGGAAGATACGCAGTATTTT | CASSSTGVEDTQYF
TRBD2 | TRBJ2-7 | . | TRBV11-2 | TGTGCCAGCAGCTCAGAGACTAGCAGATCCTACGAGCAGTACTTC | CASSSETSRSYEQYF
. | TRBJ2-4 | few | TRBV29-1 | TGCAGCGTTAAAACTAGACAAGCCAAAAACATTCAGTACTTC | CSVKTRQAKNIQYF
. | TRBJ2-6 | . | TRBV30 | TGTGCCTGGAGTGGTGACGGGGCCAACGTCCTGACTTTC | CAWSGDGANVLTF
. | TRBJ2-7 | once | TRBV30 | TGTGCCTGGAGTGTATCAGGGGACGAGCAGTACTTC | CAWSVSGDEQYF
. | TRBJ1-1 | . | TRBV30 | TGTGCCAGTGGACGGAACACTGAAGCTTTCTTT | CASGRNTEAFF
. | TRBJ2-4 | . | TRBV19 | TGTGCCAGTGCGTCAGCGACGATCTCCATCTACTTC | CASASATISIYF
. | TRBJ1-4 | few | TRBV25-1 | TGTGCCAGCAGTGAATCGCCGGCTTTTAATGAAAAACTGTTTTTT | CASSESPAFNEKLFF
TRBD1 | TRBJ1-2 | few | TRBV27 | TGTGCCAGCAGTTCATCCGGGACAGGGTTTCGCGGCTACACCTTC | CASSSSGTGFRGYTF
. | TRBJ1-1 | once | TRBV29-1 | TGCAGCGCACCTAGGGGCTCTGAAGCTTTCTTT | CSAPRGSEAFF
. | TRBJ1-2 | few | TRBV13 | TGTGCCAGCAGCTCCTCCGGGAGTAACTATGGCTACACCTTC | CASSSSGSNYGYTF
. | TRBJ2-5 | . | TRBV6-6 | TGTGCCAGCAGTTACGGTATGGGCCTAGAGACCCAGTACTTC | CASSYGMGLETQYF